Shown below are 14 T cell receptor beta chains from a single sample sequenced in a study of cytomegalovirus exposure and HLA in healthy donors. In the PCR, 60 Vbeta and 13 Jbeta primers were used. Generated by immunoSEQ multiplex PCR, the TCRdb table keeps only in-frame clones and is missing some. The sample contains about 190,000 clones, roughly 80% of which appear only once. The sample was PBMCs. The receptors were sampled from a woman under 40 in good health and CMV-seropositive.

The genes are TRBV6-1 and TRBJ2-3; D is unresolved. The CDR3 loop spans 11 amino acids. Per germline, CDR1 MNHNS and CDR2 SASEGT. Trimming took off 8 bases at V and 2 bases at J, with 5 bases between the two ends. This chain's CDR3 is CASDFTDTQYF. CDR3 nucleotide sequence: TGTGCCAGCGACTTCACAGATACGCAGTATTTT.

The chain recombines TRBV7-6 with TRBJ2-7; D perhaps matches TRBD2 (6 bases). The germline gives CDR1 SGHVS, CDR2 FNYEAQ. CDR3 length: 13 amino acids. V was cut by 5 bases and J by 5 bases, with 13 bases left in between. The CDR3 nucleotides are TGTGCCAGCAGCGCCTCACTAGCTCACGAGCAGTACTTC. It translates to CASSASLAHEQYF.

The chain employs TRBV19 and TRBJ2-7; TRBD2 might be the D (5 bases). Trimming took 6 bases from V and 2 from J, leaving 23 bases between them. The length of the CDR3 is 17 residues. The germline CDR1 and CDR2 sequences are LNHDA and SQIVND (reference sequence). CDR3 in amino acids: CASSPSGVAFPPYEQYF. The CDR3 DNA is TGTGCCAGTAGCCCGTCCGGGGTCGCGTTCCCTCCCTACGAGCAGTACTTC.

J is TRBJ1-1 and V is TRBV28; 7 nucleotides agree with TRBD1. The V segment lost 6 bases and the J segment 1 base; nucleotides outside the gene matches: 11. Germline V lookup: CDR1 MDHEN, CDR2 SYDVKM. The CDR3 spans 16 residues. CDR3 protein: CASRDPRGQTNTEAFF. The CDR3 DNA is TGTGCCAGCAGGGATCCACGGGGACAGACGAACACTGAAGCTTTCTTT.

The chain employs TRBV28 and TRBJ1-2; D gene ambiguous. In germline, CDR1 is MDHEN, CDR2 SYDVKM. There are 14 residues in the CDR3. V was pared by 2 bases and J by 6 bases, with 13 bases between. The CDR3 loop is CASSLQPPIDGYTF. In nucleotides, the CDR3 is TGTGCCAGCAGTTTACAACCCCCCATAGATGGCTACACCTTC.

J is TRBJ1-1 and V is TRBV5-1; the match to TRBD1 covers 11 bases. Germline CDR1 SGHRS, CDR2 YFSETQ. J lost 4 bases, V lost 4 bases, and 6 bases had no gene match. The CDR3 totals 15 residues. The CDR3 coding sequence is TGCGCCAGCAGCGAAGGACAGGGGGCGGCCACTGAAGCTTTCTTT. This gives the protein CASSEGQGAATEAFF.

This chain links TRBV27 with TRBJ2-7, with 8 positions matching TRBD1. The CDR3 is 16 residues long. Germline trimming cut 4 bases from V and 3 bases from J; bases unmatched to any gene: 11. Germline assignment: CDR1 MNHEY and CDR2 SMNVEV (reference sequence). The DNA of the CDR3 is TGTGCCAGCAGTTCCGGACAGGGTTGGAGTTACTACGAGCAGTACTTC. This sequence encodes CASSSGQGWSYYEQYF.

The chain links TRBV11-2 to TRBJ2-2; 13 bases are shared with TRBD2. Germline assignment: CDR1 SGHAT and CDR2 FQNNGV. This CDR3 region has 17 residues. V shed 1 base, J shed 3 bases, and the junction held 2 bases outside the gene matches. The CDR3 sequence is CASSLGGLAGDTGELFF. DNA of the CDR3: TGTGCCAGCAGCTTAGGTGGACTAGCGGGAGACACCGGGGAGCTGTTTTTT. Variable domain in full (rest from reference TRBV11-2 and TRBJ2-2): EAGVAQSPRYKIIEKRQSVAFWCNPISGHATLYWYQQILGQGPKLLIQFQNNGVVDDSQLPKDRFSAERLKGVDSTLKIQPAKLEDSAVYLCASSLGGLAGDTGELFFGEGSRLTVL.

The CDR3 spells CASSWTGRTYNEQFF. DNA for the CDR3: TGTGCCAGCAGCTGGACAGGGAGGACCTACAATGAGCAGTTCTTC. The V gene is TRBV5-6, the J gene TRBJ2-1, with TRBD1 identical over 8 bases. Losses at the gene ends were 3 bases for V and 2 bases for J; bases not matched to a gene: 4. CDR3 length: 15 amino acids. From germline, CDR1 is SGHDT and CDR2 YYEEEE.

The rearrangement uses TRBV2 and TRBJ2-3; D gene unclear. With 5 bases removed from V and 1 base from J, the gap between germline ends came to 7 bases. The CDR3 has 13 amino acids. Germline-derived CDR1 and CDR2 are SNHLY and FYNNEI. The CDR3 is CASSRRGTDTQYF. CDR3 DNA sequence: TGTGCCAGCAGTCGTCGGGGCACAGATACGCAGTATTTT.

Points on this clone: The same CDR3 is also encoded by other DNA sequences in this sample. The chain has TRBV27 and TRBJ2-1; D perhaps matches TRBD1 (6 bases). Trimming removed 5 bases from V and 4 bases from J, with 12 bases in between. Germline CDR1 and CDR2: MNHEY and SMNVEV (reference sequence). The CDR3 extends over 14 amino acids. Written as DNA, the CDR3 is TGTGCCAGCAGTCTCCGACAGGCGTACAATGAGCAGTTCTTC. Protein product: CASSLRQAYNEQFF.

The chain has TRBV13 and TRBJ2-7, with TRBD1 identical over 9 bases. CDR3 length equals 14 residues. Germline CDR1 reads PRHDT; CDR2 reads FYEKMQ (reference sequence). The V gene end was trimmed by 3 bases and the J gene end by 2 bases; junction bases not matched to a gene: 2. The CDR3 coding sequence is TGTGCCAGCAGCTTGGGGACAGGGACCTACGAGCAGTACTTC. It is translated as CASSLGTGTYEQYF.

The CDR3 sequence: CASSFVSGGPYEQYF. Here the CDR3 DNA reads TGTGCCAGCAGTTTTGTGTCGGGAGGGCCCTACGAGCAGTACTTC. The rearrangement links TRBV27 to TRBJ2-7, with 8 nucleotides matching TRBD2. The junction had 6 bases not matched to a gene; V was cut back by 3 bases and J by 2 bases. This CDR3 is built from 15 residues. Germline CDR1 is MNHEY and CDR2 is SMNVEV (reference sequence).

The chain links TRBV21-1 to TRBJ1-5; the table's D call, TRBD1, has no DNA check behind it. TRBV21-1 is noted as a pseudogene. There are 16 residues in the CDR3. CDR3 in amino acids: CASSRPIHRGSKPQHF. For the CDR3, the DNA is TGTGCCAGCAGTAGGCCGATACACAGGGGGAGTAAGCCCCAGCATTTT.